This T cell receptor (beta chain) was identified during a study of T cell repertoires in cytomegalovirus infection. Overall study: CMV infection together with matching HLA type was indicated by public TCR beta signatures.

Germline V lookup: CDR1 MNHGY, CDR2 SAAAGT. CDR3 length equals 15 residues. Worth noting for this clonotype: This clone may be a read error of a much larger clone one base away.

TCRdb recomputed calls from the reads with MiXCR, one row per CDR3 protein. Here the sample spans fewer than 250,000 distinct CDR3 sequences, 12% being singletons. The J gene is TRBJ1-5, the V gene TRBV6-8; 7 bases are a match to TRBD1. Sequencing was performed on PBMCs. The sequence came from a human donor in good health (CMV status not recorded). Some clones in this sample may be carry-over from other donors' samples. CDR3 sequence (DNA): TGTGCCAACAGTTCTACAGGGGTTACAGGTCAGCCCCAGCATTTT. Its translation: CANSSTGVTGQPQHF.